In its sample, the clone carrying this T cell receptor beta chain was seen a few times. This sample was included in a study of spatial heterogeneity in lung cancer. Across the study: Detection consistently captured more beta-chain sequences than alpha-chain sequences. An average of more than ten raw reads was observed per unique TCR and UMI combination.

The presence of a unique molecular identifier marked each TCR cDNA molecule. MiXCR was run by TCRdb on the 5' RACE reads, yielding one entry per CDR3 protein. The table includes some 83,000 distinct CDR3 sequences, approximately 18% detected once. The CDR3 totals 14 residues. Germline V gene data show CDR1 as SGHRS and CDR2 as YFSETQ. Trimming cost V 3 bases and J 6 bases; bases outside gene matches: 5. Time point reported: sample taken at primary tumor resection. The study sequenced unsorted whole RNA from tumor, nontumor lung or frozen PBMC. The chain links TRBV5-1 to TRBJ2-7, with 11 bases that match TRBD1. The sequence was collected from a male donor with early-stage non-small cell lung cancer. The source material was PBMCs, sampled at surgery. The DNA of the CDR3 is TGCGCCAGCAGCTGGCCGGGACAGGGGGGCGAGCAGTACTTC. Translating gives CASSWPGQGGEQYF.